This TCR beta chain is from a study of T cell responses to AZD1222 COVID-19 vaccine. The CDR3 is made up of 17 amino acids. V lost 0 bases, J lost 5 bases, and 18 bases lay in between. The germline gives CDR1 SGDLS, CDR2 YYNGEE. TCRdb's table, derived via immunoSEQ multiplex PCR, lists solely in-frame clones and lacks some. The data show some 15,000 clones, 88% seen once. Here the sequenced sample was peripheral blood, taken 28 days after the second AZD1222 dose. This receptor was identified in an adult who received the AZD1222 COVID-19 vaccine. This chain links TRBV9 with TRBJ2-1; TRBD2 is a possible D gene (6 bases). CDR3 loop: CASSVAASARQNNEQFF. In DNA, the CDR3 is TGTGCCAGCAGCGTAGCGGCTAGCGCTCGCCAGAACAATGAGCAGTTCTTC.